This entry describes one T cell receptor beta chain. Libraries were prepared by immunoSEQ multiplex PCR; TCRdb keeps only in-frame clonotypes and omits some of them. The table records about 320,000 clones, less than 85% of them present only once. The sample belongs to a study of blood T cell repertoires in COVID-19. Study context: Specimens from acute and convalescent COVID-19 originated in the United States, Italy and Spain.

This clonotype was sampled from a woman in her thirties who had been exposed to COVID-19. The specimen was PBMCs or T cells enriched from blood (not recorded which).

CDR3 sequence (DNA): TGTGCCAGCAGACAGGGTGGAGATCAGCCCCAGCATTTT. Amino acids: CASRQGGDQPQHF. The V and J genes are TRBV2 and TRBJ1-5; maybe TRBD1 (6 bases). V lost 6 bases and J 5 bases, leaving 11 bases between the germline ends. CDR1 SNHLY and CDR2 FYNNEI come from the germline V gene. This CDR3 is built from 13 residues. The variable domain in full, with the rest retrieved from reference TRBV2 and TRBJ1-5, is EPEVTQTPSHQVTQMGQEVILRCVPISNHLYFYWYRQILGQKVEFLVSFYNNEISEKSEIFDDQFSVERPDGSNFTLKIRSTKLEDSAMYFCASRQGGDQPQHFGDGTRLSIL.